This T cell receptor beta chain derives from a study of radiation and T cells in renal cell carcinoma. About this clone itself: The antigen is undetermined.

Study-wide findings and caveats: Baseline intratumoral clonotype presence is unknown without pretreatment biopsies. From baseline, blood top tumor clonotypes peaked at 2 weeks post-radiation.

Time point denoted: baseline pretreatment blood. Specified treatment: 15 Gy SBRT to primary tumor, nephrectomy 4 weeks later. The CDR3 is 13 amino acids. Germline CDR1 is LNHDA and CDR2 is SQIVND (reference sequence). J lost 4 bases, V lost 9 bases, and 6 bases had no gene match. Data came from immunoSEQ multiplex PCR; TCRdb stores just in-frame clones and leaves some out. The sample includes 130,000 to 150,000 clones, roughly 88% of them seen just once. The receptor comes from a woman aged 50 to 60 with renal cell carcinoma. J is TRBJ2-3 and V is TRBV19; TRBD1 agrees at 8 bases. The specimen comprised blood, sampled from a patient whose treatment included radiotherapy and nephrectomy. In DNA form, the CDR3 reads TGTGCCAGCGAGCAACAGGGGGCAGATACGCAGTATTTT. It codes for CASEQQGADTQYF.